This TCR beta chain was observed in a study of identical twins. Study-level points and caveats: Twins' excess sharing was less marked for out-of-frame beta sequences.

MiXCR was run by TCRdb on the 5' RACE reads, yielding one entry per CDR3 protein. The sample contains some 500,000 distinct CDR3 sequences, 9% to 10% of which appear only once. There were only healthy Caucasians among the donors. In its sample, this clonotype was seen a few times. As yet, its antigen is unknown. These same data were also listed under a study on yellow fever vaccine responses in identical twins.

This receptor was obtained from a woman aged 18-35 years in good health. The sequenced sample consisted of PBMCs.

In DNA form, the CDR3 reads TGCAGCGTTACCCCCGCCGGGACAGGGGGCGGGAATGAGCAGTTCTTC. Protein: CSVTPAGTGGGNEQFF. The J gene is TRBJ2-1, the V gene TRBV29-1; 12 bases fit TRBD1. Trimming cost V 5 bases and J 7 bases; bases outside gene matches: 12. Germline V CDR1 and CDR2: SQVTM, ANQGSEA. The CDR3 contains 16 residues.